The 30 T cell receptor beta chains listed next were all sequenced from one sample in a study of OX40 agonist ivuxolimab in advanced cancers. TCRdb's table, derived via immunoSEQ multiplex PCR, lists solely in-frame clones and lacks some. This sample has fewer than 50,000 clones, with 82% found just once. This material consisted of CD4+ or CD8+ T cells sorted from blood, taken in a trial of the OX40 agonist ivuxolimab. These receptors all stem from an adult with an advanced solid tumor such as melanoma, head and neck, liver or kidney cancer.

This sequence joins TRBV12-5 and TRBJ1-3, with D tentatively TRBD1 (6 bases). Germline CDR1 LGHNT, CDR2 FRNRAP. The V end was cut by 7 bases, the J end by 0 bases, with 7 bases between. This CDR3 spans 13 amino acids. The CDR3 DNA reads TGTGCTAGTGACAGGGACTCTGGAAACACCATATATTTT. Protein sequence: CASDRDSGNTIYF.

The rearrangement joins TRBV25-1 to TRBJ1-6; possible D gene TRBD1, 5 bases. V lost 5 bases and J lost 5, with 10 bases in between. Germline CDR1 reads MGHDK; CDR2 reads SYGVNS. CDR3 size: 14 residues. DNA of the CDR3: TGTGCCAGCAGTCCGACAGATAATAATTCACCCCTCCACTTT. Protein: CASSPTDNNSPLHF.

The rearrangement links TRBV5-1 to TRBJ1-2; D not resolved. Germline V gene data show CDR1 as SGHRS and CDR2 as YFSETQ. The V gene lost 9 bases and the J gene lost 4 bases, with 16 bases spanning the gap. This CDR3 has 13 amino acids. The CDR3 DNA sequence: TGCGCCACCCAGAGGGAAGGTGGCTATGGCTACACCTTC. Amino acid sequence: CATQREGGYGYTF.

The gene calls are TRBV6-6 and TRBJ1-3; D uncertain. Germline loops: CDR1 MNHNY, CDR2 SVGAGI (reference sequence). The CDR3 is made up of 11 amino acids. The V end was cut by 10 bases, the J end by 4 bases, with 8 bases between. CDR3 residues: CATSAGNTIYF. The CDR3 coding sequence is TGTGCCACCTCGGCGGGAAACACCATATATTTT.

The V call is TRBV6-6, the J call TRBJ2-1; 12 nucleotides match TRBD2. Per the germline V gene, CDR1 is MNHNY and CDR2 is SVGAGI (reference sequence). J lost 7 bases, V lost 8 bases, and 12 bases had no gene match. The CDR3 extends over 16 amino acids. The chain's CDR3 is CASCNTLAGGGNEQFF. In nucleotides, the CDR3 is TGTGCCAGCTGTAATACCCTAGCGGGAGGGGGGAATGAGCAGTTCTTC.

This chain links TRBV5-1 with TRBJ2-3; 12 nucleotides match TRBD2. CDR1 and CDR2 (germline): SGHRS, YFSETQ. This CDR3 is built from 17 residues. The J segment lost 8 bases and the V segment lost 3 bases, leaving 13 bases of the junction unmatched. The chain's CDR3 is CASSSTGWTSGTPTQYF. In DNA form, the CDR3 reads TGCGCCAGCAGCTCGACCGGGTGGACTAGCGGGACTCCTACGCAGTATTTT.

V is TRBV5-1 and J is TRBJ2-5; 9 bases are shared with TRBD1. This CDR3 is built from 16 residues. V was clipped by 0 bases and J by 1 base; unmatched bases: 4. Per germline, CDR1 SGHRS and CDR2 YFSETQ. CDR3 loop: CASSLAGTGLQETQYF. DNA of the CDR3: TGCGCCAGCAGCTTGGCTGGGACAGGGCTCCAAGAGACCCAGTACTTC.

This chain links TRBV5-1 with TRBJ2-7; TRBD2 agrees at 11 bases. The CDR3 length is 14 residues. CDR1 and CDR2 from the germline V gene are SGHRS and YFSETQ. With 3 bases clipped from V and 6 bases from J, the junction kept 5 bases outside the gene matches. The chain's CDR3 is CASSSTSGAPEQYF. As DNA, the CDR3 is TGCGCCAGCAGCTCGACTAGCGGGGCGCCCGAGCAGTACTTC. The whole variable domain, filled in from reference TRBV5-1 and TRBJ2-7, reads KAGVTQTPRYLIKTRGQQVTLSCSPISGHRSVSWYQQTPGQGLQFLFEYFSETQRNKGNFPGRFSGRQFSNSRSEMNVSTLELGDSALYLCASSSTSGAPEQYFGPGTRLTVT.

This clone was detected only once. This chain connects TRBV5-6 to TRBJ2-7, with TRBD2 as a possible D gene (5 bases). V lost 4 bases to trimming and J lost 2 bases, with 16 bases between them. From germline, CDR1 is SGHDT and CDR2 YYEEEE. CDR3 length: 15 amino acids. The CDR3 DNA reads TGTGCCAGCAGCCCTCGACTATCTCTTCCCTACGAGCAGTACTTC. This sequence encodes CASSPRLSLPYEQYF. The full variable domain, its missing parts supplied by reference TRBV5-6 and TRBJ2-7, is DAGVTQSPTHLIKTRGQQVTLRCSPKSGHDTVSWYQQALGQGPQFIFQYYEEEERQRGNFPDRFSGHQFPNYSSELNVNALLLGDSALYLCASSPRLSLPYEQYFGPGTRLTVT.

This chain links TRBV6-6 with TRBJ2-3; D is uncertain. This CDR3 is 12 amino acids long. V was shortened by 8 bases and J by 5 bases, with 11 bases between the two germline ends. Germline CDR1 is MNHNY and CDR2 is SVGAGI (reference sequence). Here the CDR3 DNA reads TGTGCCAGCCGGATTGTGAAAGATACGCAGTATTTT. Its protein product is CASRIVKDTQYF.

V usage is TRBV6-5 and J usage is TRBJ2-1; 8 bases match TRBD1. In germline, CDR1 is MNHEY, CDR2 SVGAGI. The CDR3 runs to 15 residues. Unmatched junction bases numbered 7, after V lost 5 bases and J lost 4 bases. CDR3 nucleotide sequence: TGTGCCAGCAGTCTGACAGGGGTCCGTTACAATGAGCAGTTCTTC. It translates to CASSLTGVRYNEQFF.

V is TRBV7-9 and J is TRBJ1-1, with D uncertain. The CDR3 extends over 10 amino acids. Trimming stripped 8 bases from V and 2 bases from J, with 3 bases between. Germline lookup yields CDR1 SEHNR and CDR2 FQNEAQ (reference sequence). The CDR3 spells CASLNTEAFF. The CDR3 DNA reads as TGTGCCAGCCTTAACACTGAAGCTTTCTTT. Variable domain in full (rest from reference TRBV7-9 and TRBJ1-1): DTGVSQNPRHKITKRGQNVTFRCDPISEHNRLYWYRQTLGQGPEFLTYFQNEAQLEKSRLLSDRFSAERPKGSFSTLEIQRTEQGDSAMYLCASLNTEAFFGQGTRLTVV.

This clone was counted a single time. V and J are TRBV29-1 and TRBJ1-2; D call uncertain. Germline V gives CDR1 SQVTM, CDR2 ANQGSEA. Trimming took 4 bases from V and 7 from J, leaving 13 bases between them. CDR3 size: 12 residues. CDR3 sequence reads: CSVGERVAGYTF. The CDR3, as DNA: TGCAGCGTTGGGGAAAGGGTGGCTGGCTACACCTTC.

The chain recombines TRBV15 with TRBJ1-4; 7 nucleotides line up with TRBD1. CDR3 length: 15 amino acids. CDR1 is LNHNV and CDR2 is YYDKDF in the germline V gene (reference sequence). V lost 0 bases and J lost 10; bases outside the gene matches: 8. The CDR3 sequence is CATSRESQGERKLFF. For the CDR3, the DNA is TGTGCCACCAGCAGAGAGTCGCAGGGGGAGCGAAAACTGTTTTTT.

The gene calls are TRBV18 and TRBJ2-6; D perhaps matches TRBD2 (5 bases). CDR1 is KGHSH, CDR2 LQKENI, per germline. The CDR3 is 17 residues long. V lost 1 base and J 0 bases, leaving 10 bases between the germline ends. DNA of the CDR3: TGTGCCAGCTCACCACGCAGCGGTACCTCTGGGGCCAACGTCCTGACTTTC. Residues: CASSPRSGTSGANVLTF.

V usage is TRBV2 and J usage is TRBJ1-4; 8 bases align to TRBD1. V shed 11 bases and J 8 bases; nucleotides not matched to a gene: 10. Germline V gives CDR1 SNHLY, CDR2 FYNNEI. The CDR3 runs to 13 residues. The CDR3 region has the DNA TGTGCCGGTGGGACAGGCCTTTTGGAAAAACTGTTTTTT. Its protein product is CAGGTGLLEKLFF.

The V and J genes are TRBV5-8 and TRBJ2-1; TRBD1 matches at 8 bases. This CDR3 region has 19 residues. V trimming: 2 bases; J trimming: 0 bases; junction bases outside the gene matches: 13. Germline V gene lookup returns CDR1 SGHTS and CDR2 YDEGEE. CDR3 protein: CASSLWTGQSSGSYNEQFF. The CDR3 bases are TGTGCCAGCAGCTTATGGACAGGGCAGTCCAGCGGCTCCTACAATGAGCAGTTCTTC. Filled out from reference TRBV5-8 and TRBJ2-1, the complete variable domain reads EAGVTQSPTHLIKTRGQQATLRCSPISGHTSVYWYQQALGLGLQFLLWYDEGEERNRGNFPPRFSGRQFPNYSSELNVNALELEDSALYLCASSLWTGQSSGSYNEQFFGPGTRLTVL.

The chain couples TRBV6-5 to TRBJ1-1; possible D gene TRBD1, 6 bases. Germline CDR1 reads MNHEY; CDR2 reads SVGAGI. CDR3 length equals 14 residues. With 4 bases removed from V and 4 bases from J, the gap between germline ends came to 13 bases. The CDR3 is CASSWDGGRTEAFF. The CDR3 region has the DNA TGTGCCAGCAGTTGGGATGGGGGGCGCACTGAAGCTTTCTTT.

CDR3 sequence reads: CASSSWGGALDYGYTF. For the CDR3, the DNA is TGTGCCAGCAGCTCTTGGGGTGGGGCCCTAGACTATGGCTACACCTTC. The V and J genes are TRBV7-2 and TRBJ1-2, with D possibly TRBD1 on 5 matching bases. Germline V gives CDR1 SGHTA, CDR2 FQGNSA. This CDR3 contains 16 residues. V was trimmed by 4 bases and J by 3 bases, leaving 18 bases between them.

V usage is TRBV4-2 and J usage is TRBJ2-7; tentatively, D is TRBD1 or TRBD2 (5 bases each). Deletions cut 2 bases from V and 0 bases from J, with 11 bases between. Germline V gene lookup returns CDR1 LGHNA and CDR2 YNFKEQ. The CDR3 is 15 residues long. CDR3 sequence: CASSQWDGTSYEQYF. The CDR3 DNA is TGTGCCAGCAGCCAATGGGACGGGACCTCCTACGAGCAGTACTTC.

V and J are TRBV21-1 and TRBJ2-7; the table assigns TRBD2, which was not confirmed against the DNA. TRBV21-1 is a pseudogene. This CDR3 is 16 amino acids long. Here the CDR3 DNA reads TGTGCCAGCAGCAAAGAAGCGAGGGAGGGAAGCTACGAGCAGTACTTC. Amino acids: CASSKEAREGSYEQYF.

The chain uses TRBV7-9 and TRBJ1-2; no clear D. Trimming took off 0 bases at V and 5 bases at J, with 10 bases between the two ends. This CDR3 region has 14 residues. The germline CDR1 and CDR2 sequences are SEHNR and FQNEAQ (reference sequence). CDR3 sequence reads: CASSLAGVTYGYTF. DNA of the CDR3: TGTGCCAGCAGCTTAGCCGGAGTAACTTATGGCTACACCTTC.

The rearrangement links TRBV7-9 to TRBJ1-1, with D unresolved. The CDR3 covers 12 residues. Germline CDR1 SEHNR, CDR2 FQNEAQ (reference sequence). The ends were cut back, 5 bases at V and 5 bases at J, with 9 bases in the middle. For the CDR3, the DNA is TGTGCCAGCAGCCACGAGGAGACTGAAGCTTTCTTT. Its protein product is CASSHEETEAFF.

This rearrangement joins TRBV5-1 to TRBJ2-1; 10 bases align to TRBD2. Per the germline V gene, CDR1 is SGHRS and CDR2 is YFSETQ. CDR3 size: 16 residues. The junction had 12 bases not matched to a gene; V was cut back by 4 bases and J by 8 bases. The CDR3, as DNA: TGCGCCAGCAGCGGAACGGGACTAGCGTTCACCCATGAGCAGTTCTTC. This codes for CASSGTGLAFTHEQFF.

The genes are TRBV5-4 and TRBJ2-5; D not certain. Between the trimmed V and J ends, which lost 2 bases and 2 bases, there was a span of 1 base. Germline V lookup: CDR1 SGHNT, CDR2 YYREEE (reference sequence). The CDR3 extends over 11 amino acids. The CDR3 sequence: CASSFQETQYF. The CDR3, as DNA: TGTGCCAGCAGCTTTCAAGAGACCCAGTACTTC.

Here the CDR3 DNA reads TGTGCCAGTAGTATATCCGAGACAGCCTTCGAGACCCAGTACTTC. This encodes CASSISETAFETQYF. This chain joins TRBV19 and TRBJ2-5, with D tentatively TRBD1 (5 bases). The CDR3 has 15 amino acids. Germline CDR1 reads LNHDA; CDR2 reads SQIVND (reference sequence). Deletions cut 2 bases from V and 5 bases from J, with 15 bases between.

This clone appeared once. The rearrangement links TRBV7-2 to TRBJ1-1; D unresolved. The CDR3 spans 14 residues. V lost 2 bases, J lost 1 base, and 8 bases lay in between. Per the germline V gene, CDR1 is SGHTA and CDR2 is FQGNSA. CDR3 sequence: CASSLMGSNTEAFF. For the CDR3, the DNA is TGTGCCAGCAGCTTAATGGGGTCGAACACTGAAGCTTTCTTT.

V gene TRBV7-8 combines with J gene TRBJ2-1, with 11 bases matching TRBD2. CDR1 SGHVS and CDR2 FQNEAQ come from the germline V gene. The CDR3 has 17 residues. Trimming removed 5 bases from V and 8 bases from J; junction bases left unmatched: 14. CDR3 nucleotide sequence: TGTGCCAGCAGCATAAAGACTAGCGGGACCACAGGTGATGAGCAGTTCTTC. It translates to CASSIKTSGTTGDEQFF.

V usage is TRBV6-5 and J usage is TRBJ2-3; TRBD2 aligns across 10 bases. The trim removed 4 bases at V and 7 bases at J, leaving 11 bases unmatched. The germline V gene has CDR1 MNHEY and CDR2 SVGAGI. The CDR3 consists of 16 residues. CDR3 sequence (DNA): TGTGCCAGCAGTTCCCCGAGCGGGAGGGCCCGGCATACGCAGTATTTT. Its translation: CASSSPSGRARHTQYF.

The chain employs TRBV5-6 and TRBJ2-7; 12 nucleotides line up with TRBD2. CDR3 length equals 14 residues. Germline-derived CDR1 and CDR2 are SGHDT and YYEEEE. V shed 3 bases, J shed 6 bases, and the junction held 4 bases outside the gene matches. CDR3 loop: CASSWGLAGSEQYF. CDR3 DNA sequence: TGTGCCAGCAGCTGGGGACTAGCGGGTAGCGAGCAGTACTTC.